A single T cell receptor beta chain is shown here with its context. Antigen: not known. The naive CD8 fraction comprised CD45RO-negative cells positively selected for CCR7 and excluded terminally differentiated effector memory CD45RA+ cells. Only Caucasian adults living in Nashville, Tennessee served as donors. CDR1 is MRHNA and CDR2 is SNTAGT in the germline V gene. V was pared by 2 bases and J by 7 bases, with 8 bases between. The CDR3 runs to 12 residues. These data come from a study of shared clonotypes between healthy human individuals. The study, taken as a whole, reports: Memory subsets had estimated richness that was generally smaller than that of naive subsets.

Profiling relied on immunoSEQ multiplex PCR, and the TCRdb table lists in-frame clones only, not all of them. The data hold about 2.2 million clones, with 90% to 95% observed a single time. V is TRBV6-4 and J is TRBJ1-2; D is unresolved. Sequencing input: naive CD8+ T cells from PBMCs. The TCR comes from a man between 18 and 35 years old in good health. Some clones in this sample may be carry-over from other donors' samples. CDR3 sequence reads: CASSDASGGYTF. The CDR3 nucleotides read TGTGCCAGCAGTGACGCCTCGGGTGGCTACACCTTC.